A selection of T cell receptor beta chains follows, all from one sample in a study of cytomegalovirus exposure and HLA in healthy donors. Assay used: immunoSEQ multiplex PCR; TCRdb lists only in-frame clones, some missing. The table lists some 99,000 clones, around nine tenths of them singletons. Sequenced material: PBMCs. The receptors were gathered from a woman aged 18-29 years in good health and CMV-seronegative. The CDR3 runs from the conserved cysteine through the conserved F or W. The D gene is left open where the match is weak. Not all rows give a size; the values are once, few, many and, for expanded clones, a class.

J gene	V gene	D gene	clone size	CDR3 DNA	CDR3 protein
TRBJ2-7	TRBV10-3	NA	NA	TGTGCCATCAGTGAGCAGGGGCAGGGCTGGGAGCAGTACTTC	CAISEQGQGWEQYF
TRBJ2-7	TRBV6-4	TRBD2	NA	TGTGCCAGCAGTGACAGGGAGCGGGACGAGTACGAGCAGTACTTC	CASSDRERDEYEQYF
TRBJ2-7	TRBV4-3	NA	NA	TGCGCCAGCAGCCAAGCCGCGGGCAGAGCCTACGAGCAGTACTTC	CASSQAAGRAYEQYF
TRBJ2-3	TRBV30	TRBD2	few	TGTGCCTGGAGTGTGGCGGGGGCAGATACGCAGTATTTT	CAWSVAGADTQYF
TRBJ1-4	TRBV19	TRBD1	NA	TGTGCCAGTAGCCTACAGGGGCCTAATGAAAAACTGTTTTTT	CASSLQGPNEKLFF
TRBJ2-7	TRBV7-2	NA	few	TGTGCCAGCAGCTTAAGGCAGGGCTTATCCGAGCAGTACTTC	CASSLRQGLSEQYF
TRBJ2-7	TRBV6-6	NA	few	TGTGCCAGCAGTTATTTGGGGGCCCCCTACGAGCAGTACTTC	CASSYLGAPYEQYF
TRBJ2-1	TRBV5-6	NA	NA	TGTGCCAGCAGCTTGGTGGAGGGAAATGAGCAGTTCTTC	CASSLVEGNEQFF
TRBJ2-5	TRBV30	TRBD2	NA	TGTGCCTGGAGTGTTCGTACTAGCGTGCCGGGAGTGGAGACCCAGTACTTC	CAWSVRTSVPGVETQYF
TRBJ2-3	TRBV7-9	TRBD2	once	TGTGCCAGCAGCTCACGGACTAGCGGCACAGATACGCAGTATTTT	CASSSRTSGTDTQYF
TRBJ2-3	TRBV4-3	NA	NA	TGCGCCAGCAGCCAAGATTCCAGGACAGATACGCAGTATTTT	CASSQDSRTDTQYF
TRBJ2-1	TRBV5-6	TRBD1	NA	TGTGCCAGCAGCTTGTTGGGACAGGGGAAGAATGAGCAGTTCTTC	CASSLLGQGKNEQFF
TRBJ1-4	TRBV6-5	NA	few	TGTGCCAGCAGCCCAACCCGGGGGACTAATGAAAAACTGTTTTTT	CASSPTRGTNEKLFF
TRBJ2-7	TRBV15	NA	NA	TGTGCCACCAGCAGAGATGAGCAGGTCTACGAGCAGTACTTC	CATSRDEQVYEQYF
TRBJ2-4	TRBV4-3	NA	NA	TGCGCCAGCAGCTCTCTCAGCGGAGTAGCCAAAAACATTCAGTACTTC	CASSSLSGVAKNIQYF
TRBJ1-4	TRBV27	TRBD1	NA	TGTGCCAGCAGGTCGGTGACAGGGGGACGCGGTAAACTGTTTTTT	CASRSVTGGRGKLFF
TRBJ2-7	TRBV7-2	NA	NA	TGTGCCAGCAGCCATGGTGGGGCCAGGACCTACGAGCAGTACTTC	CASSHGGARTYEQYF
TRBJ2-1	TRBV7-6	TRBD2	NA	TGTGCCAGCAGCCTAGGGGGACTAGCGGCAGATGAGCAGTTCTTC	CASSLGGLAADEQFF
TRBJ1-2	TRBV7-9	NA	NA	TGTGCCAGCAGTAGCGCTATGTCTAGAGGCTACACCTTC	CASSSAMSRGYTF
TRBJ2-7	TRBV7-9	NA	once	TGTGCCAGCAGCTTTGGGGGGACCTACGAGCAGTACTTC	CASSFGGTYEQYF
TRBJ1-4	TRBV18	NA	NA	TGTGCCAGCTCACCGAGGAGTACAGGGAATGAAAAACTGTTTTTT	CASSPRSTGNEKLFF
TRBJ2-7	TRBV21-1	NA	NA	TGTGCCAGCAGCAAACGTCCCCCAACGCAGGGTGGGTCCTACGAGCAGTACTTC	CASSKRPPTQGGSYEQYF
TRBJ2-7	TRBV7-8	TRBD2	NA	TGTGCCAGCAGCCAGTCCGGGAGGGCCGGGTACGAGCAGTACTTC	CASSQSGRAGYEQYF
TRBJ1-5	TRBV28	TRBD1	NA	TGTGCCAGCAGCCCTTCCGGACAGGGGAGCAATCAGCCCCAGCATTTT	CASSPSGQGSNQPQHF